This TCR beta chain was sequenced in a study of T cells after yellow fever vaccination. Whole-study context: The fractions with low cell numbers were processed using SMART-Seq v4 Ultra Low Input. General observations from the study: Some clonotypes, a small share, were shared between CD4 and CD8 compartments. It was a weaker secondary response, yet one that peaked faster, at day 5 versus 15.

Trimming at V came to 3 bases and at J to 5 bases, leaving 5 bases not matched to a gene. The CDR3 length is 14 residues. In germline, CDR1 is MDHEN, CDR2 SYDVKM. TCRdb reprocessed the 5' RACE reads via MiXCR and lists one record per CDR3 protein. The table has about 400,000 distinct CDR3 sequences, about 6% seen once; the top ten hold roughly 15%. Comment on this clonotype: Its antigen is not identified.

This specimen was PBMCs, taken 5 days after the yellow fever booster vaccination. This receptor was identified in a man aged 25-45 years who received the YFV17D yellow fever vaccine. The chain employs TRBV28 and TRBJ2-3; 7 positions agree with TRBD2. CDR3 region: CASSLAGDEDTQYF. The CDR3 DNA reads as TGTGCCAGCAGTTTGGCGGGAGACGAAGATACGCAGTATTTT.